These 23 T cell receptor beta chains were sequenced from one sample in a study of blood T cell repertoires in COVID-19. The repertoire was sequenced with immunoSEQ multiplex PCR; TCRdb's copy has only in-frame clones and lacks some. Among some 140,000 clones, around 80% were seen once, and the ten largest hold approximately 4%. Sequencing input: peripheral blood. The source is a man aged 55-75 years with acute or convalescent COVID-19.

V is TRBV25-1 and J is TRBJ2-3, with TRBD2 matching 14 bases. The trim removed 10 bases at V and 3 bases at J, leaving 15 bases unmatched. CDR3 length: 18 amino acids. Germline values: CDR1 MGHDK, CDR2 SYGVNS. CDR3 nucleotide sequence: TGTGCCATTGGAGGGGGACTAGCGGGAGATCGTATAACAGATACGCAGTATTTT. This codes for CAIGGGLAGDRITDTQYF.

V gene TRBV19 combines with J gene TRBJ2-1; the match to TRBD1 covers 7 bases. The CDR3 covers 12 residues. Trimming cost V 2 bases and J 10 bases; bases outside gene matches: 2. Germline assignment: CDR1 LNHDA and CDR2 SQIVND (reference sequence). CDR3 in amino acids: CASSIPGGEQFF. In nucleotides, the CDR3 is TGTGCCAGTAGTATACCAGGGGGAGAGCAGTTCTTC.

The J gene is TRBJ2-1, the V gene TRBV5-5, with unresolved D. CDR1 is SGHKS and CDR2 is YYEKEE in the germline V gene (reference sequence). The CDR3 contains 15 residues. Deletions cut 3 bases from V and 2 bases from J, with 12 bases between. CDR3 DNA sequence: TGTGCCAGCAGCTCCGGGTCAAGTACCTACAATGAGCAGTTCTTC. This codes for CASSSGSSTYNEQFF.

This chain joins TRBV28 and TRBJ2-5; 14 positions agree with TRBD2. V gave up 6 bases and J gave up 1 base; unmatched junction bases: 4. Germline loops: CDR1 MDHEN, CDR2 SYDVKM. CDR3 length: 16 residues. CDR3 sequence: CASRLGLAGGQETQYF. In DNA, the CDR3 is TGTGCCAGCAGACTAGGACTAGCGGGAGGCCAAGAGACCCAGTACTTC.

This chain uses TRBV5-4 with TRBJ2-3; 10 positions match TRBD2. Germline V gives CDR1 SGHNT, CDR2 YYREEE (reference sequence). J lost 0 bases, V lost 4 bases, and 2 bases had no gene match. The CDR3 runs 15 residues. CDR3 sequence (DNA): TGTGCCAGCAGCACTAGCGGGGCTAGCACAGATACGCAGTATTTT. It codes for CASSTSGASTDTQYF.

The chain uses TRBV18 and TRBJ2-1; TRBD1 agrees at 10 bases. The J segment lost 2 bases and the V segment lost 6 bases, leaving 4 bases of the junction unmatched. This CDR3 is 15 amino acids long. CDR1 and CDR2 from the germline V gene are KGHSH and LQKENI. This chain's CDR3 is CASSRDRGTYNEQFF. For the CDR3, the DNA is TGTGCCAGCTCCCGGGACAGGGGAACCTACAATGAGCAGTTCTTC.

The V and J genes are TRBV2 and TRBJ2-1, with 7 bases identical to TRBD2. Germline V lookup: CDR1 SNHLY, CDR2 FYNNEI. The CDR3 has 10 residues. The trim removed 11 bases at V and 10 bases at J, leaving 5 bases unmatched. The CDR3 is CASGRHEQFF. In DNA, the CDR3 is TGTGCCTCCGGGAGGCACGAGCAGTTCTTC.

This clone was seen a handful of times. V gene TRBV9 combines with J gene TRBJ1-6; 10 positions agree with TRBD1. Unmatched junction bases numbered 8, after V lost 0 bases and J lost 8 bases. This CDR3 has 17 amino acids. CDR1 and CDR2 from the germline V gene are SGDLS and YYNGEE. The CDR3 sequence: CASSVEPGGTGDSPLHF. The CDR3, as DNA: TGTGCCAGCAGCGTAGAGCCCGGTGGGACAGGGGATTCACCCCTCCACTTT.

V is TRBV18 and J is TRBJ2-1, with 9 bases fitting TRBD2. Trimming removed 3 bases from V and 10 bases from J; junction bases left unmatched: 16. Germline CDR1 is KGHSH and CDR2 is LQKENI. The CDR3 is 17 residues long. CDR3 nucleotides: TGTGCCAGCTCACCGGTCCCCCCGGCTAGCGGGACTACGGAGCAGTTCTTC. Translating it yields CASSPVPPASGTTEQFF.

The rearrangement joins TRBV7-2 to TRBJ1-6, with D maybe TRBD1 (5 bases). Germline V gives CDR1 SGHTA, CDR2 FQGNSA. The length of the CDR3 is 14 residues. With 1 base removed from V and 7 bases from J, the gap between germline ends came to 8 bases. CDR3 in amino acids: CASSLGQLNSPLHF. The CDR3 region has the DNA TGTGCCAGCAGCTTAGGACAGCTAAATTCACCCCTCCACTTT.

The genes are TRBV2 and TRBJ1-4; a weak D match, TRBD1 (6 bases). This CDR3 spans 15 amino acids. Germline V gene lookup returns CDR1 SNHLY and CDR2 FYNNEI. The V end was cut by 7 bases, the J end by 0 bases, with 12 bases between. The CDR3 protein is CASIPDSTTNEKLFF. The DNA of the CDR3 is TGTGCCAGCATACCGGACAGTACAACTAATGAAAAACTGTTTTTT.

V gene TRBV3-1 (or the pseudogene TRBV3-2) combines with J gene TRBJ2-1; 12 bases match TRBD2. This CDR3 comprises 13 residues. V lost 6 bases and J lost 11; bases outside the gene matches: 5. Germline V CDR1 and CDR2: LGHDT, YNNKEL (reference sequence). CDR3 in DNA: TGTGCCAGCAGTCGCAGGACTAGCGGGAAGCAGTTCTTC. Protein: CASSRRTSGKQFF.

The rearrangement links TRBV4-1 to TRBJ2-7; D ambiguous. Looked up from germline, CDR1 is MGHRA and CDR2 is YSYEKL. This CDR3 is built from 14 residues. The V end lost 0 bases, the J end lost 6 bases, and 12 bases lay between the germline ends. CDR3 DNA: TGCGCCAGCAGCCAAGATGTTGAGGTCTCCGAGCAGTACTTC. The encoded protein is CASSQDVEVSEQYF.

This sequence joins TRBV5-6 and TRBJ1-2, with 7 nucleotides matching TRBD1. With 1 base clipped from V and 4 bases from J, the junction kept 1 base outside the gene matches. CDR1 and CDR2 (germline): SGHDT, YYEEEE. The CDR3 runs to 13 residues. The CDR3 nucleotides are TGTGCCAGCAGCTTGCGGACAGGCTATGGCTACACCTTC. Its protein is CASSLRTGYGYTF.

The gene calls are TRBV28 and TRBJ2-5; 10 positions match TRBD2. Germline trimming cut 8 bases from V and 5 bases from J; bases unmatched to any gene: 11. Germline V gene lookup returns CDR1 MDHEN and CDR2 SYDVKM. This CDR3 region has 15 residues. CDR3 sequence: CASVTSGRAGETQYF. The DNA of the CDR3 is TGTGCCAGCGTTACCAGCGGGAGGGCCGGGGAGACCCAGTACTTC.

J is TRBJ2-3 and V is TRBV28; D not certain. The germline V and J ends were trimmed by 5 bases and 4 bases, with 13 bases remaining between them. Germline CDR1 reads MDHEN; CDR2 reads SYDVKM. The CDR3 consists of 14 residues. The DNA for the CDR3 is TGTGCCAGCAGTAGATTGGGTGGAGCAGATACGCAGTATTTT. This gives the protein CASSRLGGADTQYF.

V usage is TRBV6-5 and J usage is TRBJ1-3; D call uncertain. CDR3 size: 14 residues. Germline V gene lookup returns CDR1 MNHEY and CDR2 SVGAGI. V was clipped by 8 bases and J by 0 bases, with 11 bases between them. This CDR3 is CASSSTYSGNTIYF. The CDR3 coding sequence is TGTGCCAGCTCGTCCACATACTCTGGAAACACCATATATTTT.

The CDR3 nucleotides are TGTGCCAGCAGCCCCGGTCCAAGGGGCACTGAAGCTTTCTTT. Protein: CASSPGPRGTEAFF. The V call is TRBV5-5, the J call TRBJ1-1, with a weak D call TRBD1 (5 bases). Trimming removed 4 bases from V and 4 bases from J, with 14 bases in between. The germline gives CDR1 SGHKS, CDR2 YYEKEE (reference sequence). This CDR3 is 14 amino acids long.

This chain links TRBV30 with TRBJ2-1; D gene unclear. Trimming left V 5 bases short and J 0 bases short, with 11 bases between. The V gene's germline CDR1 is GTSNPN and CDR2 SVGIG (reference sequence). The CDR3 length is 14 residues. In DNA, the CDR3 is TGTGCCTGGGGCCGCTACCGCTCCTACAATGAGCAGTTCTTC. Translation gives CAWGRYRSYNEQFF.

This chain connects TRBV9 to TRBJ2-3, with 8 nucleotides matching TRBD2. Germline V gene data show CDR1 as SGDLS and CDR2 as YYNGEE. V lost 1 base and J lost 0; bases outside the gene matches: 7. The CDR3 runs to 17 residues. The CDR3 reads CASSVTGTRFSTDTQYF. Written as DNA, the CDR3 is TGTGCCAGCAGCGTAACCGGGACTAGGTTCAGCACAGATACGCAGTATTTT.

This sequence joins TRBV3-1 (or the pseudogene TRBV3-2) and TRBJ2-7, with 8 bases matching TRBD1. Losses at the gene ends were 4 bases for V and 2 bases for J; bases not matched to a gene: 13. Germline V gene sequence: CDR1 LGHDT, CDR2 YNNKEL (reference sequence). CDR3 length: 17 amino acids. This CDR3 reads CASSPYQPGQVTYEQYF. DNA for the CDR3: TGTGCCAGCAGCCCATACCAACCGGGACAGGTAACCTACGAGCAGTACTTC.

The genes are TRBV23-1 and TRBJ1-5; the D gene is possibly TRBD1 (5 bases). TRBV23-1 is labeled an ORF, and its function is uncertain. Trimming took 2 bases from V and 1 from J, leaving 9 bases between them. CDR3 size: 15 residues. CDR3 in DNA: TGCGCCAGCAGTCAAGGGGGACTCAGCAATCAGCCCCAGCATTTT. It yields the protein CASSQGGLSNQPQHF.

The V gene is TRBV4-2, the J gene TRBJ1-4; 7 nucleotides line up with TRBD1. The CDR3 extends over 16 amino acids. CDR1 is LGHNA and CDR2 is YNFKEQ in the germline V gene. The ends lost 1 base at V and 4 bases at J; junction bases unmatched: 6. CDR3 in amino acids: CASSQGLGTDNEKLFF. CDR3 coding DNA: TGTGCCAGCAGCCAAGGACTCGGGACAGATAATGAAAAACTGTTTTTT.